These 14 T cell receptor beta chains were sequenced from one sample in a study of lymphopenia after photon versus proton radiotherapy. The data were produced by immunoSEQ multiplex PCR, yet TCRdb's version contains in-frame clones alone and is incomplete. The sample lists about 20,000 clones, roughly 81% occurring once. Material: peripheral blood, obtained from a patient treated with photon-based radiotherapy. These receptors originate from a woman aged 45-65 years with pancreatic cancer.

The CDR3 region has the DNA TGCAGTGGTGTGGATAATGAAAAACTGTTTTTT. It encodes CSGVDNEKLFF. The chain has TRBV20-1 and TRBJ1-4; D unresolved. Germline-derived CDR1 and CDR2 are DFQATT and SNEGSKA (reference sequence). The length of the CDR3 is 11 residues. V lost 7 bases, J lost 4 bases, and 7 bases lay in between.

CDR3 region: CASSPWIAGEGEQFF. The DNA of the CDR3 is TGTGCCAGCAGTCCATGGATAGCGGGAGAGGGCGAGCAGTTCTTC. The chain has TRBV27 and TRBJ2-1; 9 positions agree with TRBD2. Germline V CDR1 and CDR2: MNHEY, SMNVEV (reference sequence). The CDR3 extends over 15 amino acids. The J segment lost 10 bases and the V segment lost 5 bases, leaving 12 bases of the junction unmatched.

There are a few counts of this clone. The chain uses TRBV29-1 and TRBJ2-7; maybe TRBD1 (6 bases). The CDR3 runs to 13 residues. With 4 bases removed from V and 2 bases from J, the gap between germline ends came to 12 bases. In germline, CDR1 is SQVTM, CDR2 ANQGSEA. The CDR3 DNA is TGCAGCGTTGCACAGGGACGGGCCTACGAGCAGTACTTC. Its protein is CSVAQGRAYEQYF.

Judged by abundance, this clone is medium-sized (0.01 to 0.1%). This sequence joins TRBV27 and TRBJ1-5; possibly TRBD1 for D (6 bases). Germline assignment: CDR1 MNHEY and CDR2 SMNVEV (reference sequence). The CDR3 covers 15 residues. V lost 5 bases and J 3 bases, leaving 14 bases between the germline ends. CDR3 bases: TGTGCCAGCAGTGCCCAGGACAGCCCCAATCAGCCCCAGCATTTT. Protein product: CASSAQDSPNQPQHF.

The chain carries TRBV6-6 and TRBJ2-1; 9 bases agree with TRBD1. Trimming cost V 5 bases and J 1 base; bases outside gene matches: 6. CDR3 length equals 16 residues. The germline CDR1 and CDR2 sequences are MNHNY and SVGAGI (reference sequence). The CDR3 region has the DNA TGTGCCAGCAGTAATTTACAGGGGGCATCCTACAATGAGCAGTTCTTC. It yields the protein CASSNLQGASYNEQFF.

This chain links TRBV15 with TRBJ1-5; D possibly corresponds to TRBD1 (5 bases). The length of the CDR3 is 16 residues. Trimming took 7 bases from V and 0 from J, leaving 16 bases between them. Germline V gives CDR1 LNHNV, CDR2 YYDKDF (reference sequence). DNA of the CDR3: TGTGCCACCAAACCGGGACCGCCCAATAGCAATCAGCCCCAGCATTTT. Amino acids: CATKPGPPNSNQPQHF.

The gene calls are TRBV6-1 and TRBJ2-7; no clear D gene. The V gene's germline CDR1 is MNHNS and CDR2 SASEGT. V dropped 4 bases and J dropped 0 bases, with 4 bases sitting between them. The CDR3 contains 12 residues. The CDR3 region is CASSASSYEQYF. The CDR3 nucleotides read TGTGCCAGCAGTGCGAGCTCCTACGAGCAGTACTTC.

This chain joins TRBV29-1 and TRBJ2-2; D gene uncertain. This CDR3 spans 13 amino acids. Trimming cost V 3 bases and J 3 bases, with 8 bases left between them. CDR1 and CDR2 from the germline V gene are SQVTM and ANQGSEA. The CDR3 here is CSVDSMDTGELFF. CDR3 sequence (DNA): TGCAGCGTTGATTCTATGGACACCGGGGAGCTGTTTTTT.

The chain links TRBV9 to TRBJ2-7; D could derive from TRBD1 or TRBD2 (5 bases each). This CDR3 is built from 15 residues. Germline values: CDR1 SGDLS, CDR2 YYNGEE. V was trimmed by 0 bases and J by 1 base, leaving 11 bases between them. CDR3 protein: CASSVGDHPSYEQYF. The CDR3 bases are TGTGCCAGCAGCGTAGGGGACCACCCTTCCTACGAGCAGTACTTC.

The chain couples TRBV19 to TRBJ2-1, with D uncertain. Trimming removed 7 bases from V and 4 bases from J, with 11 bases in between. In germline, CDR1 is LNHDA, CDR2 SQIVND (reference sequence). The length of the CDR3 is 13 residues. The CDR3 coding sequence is TGTGCCAGTAACGAAGGTGTGTACAATGAGCAGTTCTTC. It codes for CASNEGVYNEQFF.

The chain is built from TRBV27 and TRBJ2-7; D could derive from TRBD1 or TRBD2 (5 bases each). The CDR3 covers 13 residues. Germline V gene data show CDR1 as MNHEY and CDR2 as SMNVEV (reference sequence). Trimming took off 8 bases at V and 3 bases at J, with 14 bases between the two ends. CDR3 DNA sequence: TGTGCCAGCGGGACGGTTTTGTACTACGAGCAGTACTTC. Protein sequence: CASGTVLYYEQYF.

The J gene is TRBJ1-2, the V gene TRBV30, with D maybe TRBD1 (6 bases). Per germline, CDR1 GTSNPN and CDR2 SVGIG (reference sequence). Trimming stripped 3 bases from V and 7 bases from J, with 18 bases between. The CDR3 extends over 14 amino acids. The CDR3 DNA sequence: TGTGCCTGGAGGTTGGAGAGGGGGATTCTTGGCTACACCTTC. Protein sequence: CAWRLERGILGYTF.

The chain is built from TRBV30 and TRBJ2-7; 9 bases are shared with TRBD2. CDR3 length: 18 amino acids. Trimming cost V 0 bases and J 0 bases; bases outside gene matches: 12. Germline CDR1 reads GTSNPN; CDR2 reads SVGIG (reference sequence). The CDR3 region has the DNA TGTGCCTGGAGTGTACTTGGCGGGAGGGCTCCCCTCTCCTACGAGCAGTACTTC. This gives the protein CAWSVLGGRAPLSYEQYF.

The CDR3 region is CAKQRDGNTIYF. The CDR3 region has the DNA TGTGCCAAACAACGGGATGGAAACACCATATATTTT. The chain joins TRBV2 to TRBJ1-3; D remains ambiguous. Per germline, CDR1 SNHLY and CDR2 FYNNEI. V dropped 10 bases and J dropped 3 bases, with 10 bases sitting between them. This CDR3 region has 12 residues.